The rows below give T cell receptor beta chains drawn from one sample of a study of blood T cell repertoires in COVID-19. Data came from immunoSEQ multiplex PCR; TCRdb stores just in-frame clones and leaves some out. Of some 150,000 clones listed, approximately 80% are singletons. Input material: PBMCs or T cells enriched from blood (not recorded which). All receptors come from a woman aged 45-59 years who had recovered from COVID-19. CDR3s leave out the opening cysteine and the closing phenylalanine or tryptophan.

>TRBV29-1|TRBJ1-2
SGGTGYGYT
>TRBV11-3|TRBJ2-3
ASSLEAGAGGPGSTDTQY
>TRBV28|TRBJ2-5
ASSLYSPGEQETQY
>TRBV5-1|TRBJ1-1
ASSLGGGGTEAF
>TRBV5-3|TRBJ1-1
ARSITRQGLMNTEAF
>TRBV6-5|TRBJ2-5
ASRTTGLQETQY
>TRBV29-1|TRBJ1-3
SVTPQGGGNTIY
>TRBV18|TRBJ1-2
ASSPRDRALPNYGYT
>TRBV2|TRBJ1-1
ASLPGGGTEAF
>TRBV5-1|TRBJ2-5
ASSRGLQETQY
>TRBV7-2|TRBJ2-3
ASSSRGARGDTQY
>TRBV6-5|TRBJ1-4
ASSADSNMVEKLF